This entry lists 7 T cell receptor beta chains sequenced from one sample in a study of blood T cell repertoires in COVID-19. Produced via immunoSEQ multiplex PCR; TCRdb's table is partial and in-frame only. The sample carries about 220,000 clones, 75% to 85% recorded once. The source material was peripheral blood. These TCRs come from a man aged 40-55 years who had recovered from COVID-19.

V is TRBV7-2 and J is TRBJ1-6, with 8 bases aligning to TRBD1. This CDR3 has 14 residues. Germline V gene data show CDR1 as SGHTA and CDR2 as FQGNSA. Losses at the gene ends were 5 bases for V and 8 bases for J; bases not matched to a gene: 5. CDR3 sequence: CASSTGTGYSPLHF. CDR3 coding DNA: TGTGCCAGCAGCACGGGGACAGGATATTCACCCCTCCACTTT.

V and J are TRBV29-1 and TRBJ2-1; 7 nucleotides match TRBD1. CDR1 SQVTM and CDR2 ANQGSEA come from the germline V gene. V shed 5 bases, J shed 7 bases, and the junction held 26 bases outside the gene matches. The CDR3 is 19 residues long. DNA of the CDR3: TGCAGCGTTAAGAGGAAGGGACAGATATGGGCGGACACAATAAATGAGCAGTTCTTC. As protein: CSVKRKGQIWADTINEQFF.

This chain connects TRBV19 to TRBJ2-2, with D hard to call. V lost 0 bases, J lost 2 bases, and 16 bases lay in between. From germline, CDR1 is LNHDA and CDR2 SQIVND (reference sequence). The CDR3 spans 18 residues. CDR3 DNA sequence: TGTGCCAGTAGTATAGAGGGCGCCCATTTTCCTAACACCGGGGAGCTGTTTTTT. Its translation is CASSIEGAHFPNTGELFF.

The V call is TRBV5-4, the J call TRBJ2-1, with 11 positions matching TRBD2. The CDR3 length is 16 residues. The V segment lost 4 bases and the J segment 6 bases; nucleotides outside the gene matches: 9. Germline V gene data show CDR1 as SGHNT and CDR2 as YYREEE (reference sequence). The CDR3: CASSPPGLAVPNEQFF. The CDR3 coding sequence is TGTGCCAGCAGCCCACCGGGACTAGCGGTTCCCAATGAGCAGTTCTTC.

The table lists this clone with a few counts. Other DNA sequences in this specimen translate into the identical CDR3. The chain has TRBV5-8 and TRBJ1-5, with a possible D match to TRBD1 (6 bases). Germline V lookup: CDR1 SGHTS, CDR2 YDEGEE. The CDR3 contains 14 residues. V dropped 4 bases and J dropped 0 bases, with 8 bases sitting between them. In DNA, the CDR3 is TGTGCCAGCAGCCTAGGGGGTAGCAATCAGCCCCAGCATTTT. As protein: CASSLGGSNQPQHF.

V is TRBV7-8 and J is TRBJ1-1, with 10 bases identical to TRBD1. CDR1 is SGHVS, CDR2 FQNEAQ, per germline. Losses at the gene ends were 5 bases for V and 5 bases for J; bases not matched to a gene: 8. CDR3 size: 15 residues. CDR3 in DNA: TGTGCCAGCAGCCTAGACAGGGGGCTCAAGACTGAAGCTTTCTTT. The encoded protein is CASSLDRGLKTEAFF.

V gene TRBV5-5 combines with J gene TRBJ1-5; TRBD1 is a possible D gene (6 bases). The CDR3 sequence is 18 residues long. Trimming shortened V by 0 bases and J by 5 bases, and 21 bases separated the two germline ends. Germline values: CDR1 SGHKS, CDR2 YYEKEE (reference sequence). The CDR3 here is CASSLELYGGGTYQPQHF. As DNA, the CDR3 is TGTGCCAGCAGCTTGGAGTTGTATGGCGGGGGCACCTATCAGCCCCAGCATTTT.